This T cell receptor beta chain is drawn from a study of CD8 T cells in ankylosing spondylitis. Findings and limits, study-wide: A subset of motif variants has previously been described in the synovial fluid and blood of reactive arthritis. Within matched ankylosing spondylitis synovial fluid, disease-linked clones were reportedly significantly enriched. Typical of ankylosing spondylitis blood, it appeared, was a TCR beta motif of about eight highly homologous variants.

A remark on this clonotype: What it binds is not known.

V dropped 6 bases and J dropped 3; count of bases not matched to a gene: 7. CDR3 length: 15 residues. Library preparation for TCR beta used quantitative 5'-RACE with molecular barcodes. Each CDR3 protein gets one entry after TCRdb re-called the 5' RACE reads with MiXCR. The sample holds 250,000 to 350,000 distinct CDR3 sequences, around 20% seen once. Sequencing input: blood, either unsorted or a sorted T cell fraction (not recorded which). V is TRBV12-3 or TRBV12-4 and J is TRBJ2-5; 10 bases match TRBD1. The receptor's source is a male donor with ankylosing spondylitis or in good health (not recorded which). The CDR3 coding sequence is TGTGCCAGCAGCCGCGGGACAGGGGTTAAAGAGACCCAGTACTTC. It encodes CASSRGTGVKETQYF.